One sample yielded the 7 T cell receptor beta chains listed below, sequenced in a study of human T cells and chemical hapten exposure. TCRdb ran MiXCR on the RACE reads and lists one entry per CDR3 protein. The repertoire consists of about 260,000 distinct CDR3 sequences, with more than 6.5% occurring once and the leading ten covering under 2.5%. As for time point: pre-sensitization, week 0. Treatment of the sample: therapeutic diphenylcyclopropenone sensitization with weekly scalp DPC. Sample: whole blood, taken in connection with sensitization to the hapten diphenylcyclopropenone (DPC). All receptors derive from a woman in her forties with alopecia areata. Some clones in this sample may be carry-over from other donors' samples.

Many counts were recorded for this clonotype. The gene calls are TRBV28 and TRBJ2-1, with D tentatively TRBD2 (6 bases). The CDR3 totals 12 residues. The germline gives CDR1 MDHEN, CDR2 SYDVKM. Trimming removed 3 bases from V and 9 bases from J, with 9 bases in between. The CDR3 DNA reads as TGTGCCAGCAGTTTCCGGGACTTTGAGCAGTTCTTC. It yields the protein CASSFRDFEQFF.

This clonotype was picked up many times. The V and J genes are TRBV20-1 and TRBJ2-2; the D call may be TRBD1 or TRBD2 (5 bases each). V shed 4 bases and J shed 1 base, with 10 bases lying between them. CDR3 size: 14 residues. CDR1 is DFQATT and CDR2 is SNEGSKA in the germline V gene (reference sequence). CDR3 in DNA: TGCAGTGCTACCGGGACCTTGAACACCGGGGAGCTGTTTTTT. This codes for CSATGTLNTGELFF.

The J gene is TRBJ2-7, the V gene TRBV6-5, with TRBD2 identical over 12 bases. CDR3 length equals 16 residues. J lost 4 bases, V lost 4 bases, and 8 bases had no gene match. Germline V gene sequence: CDR1 MNHEY, CDR2 SVGAGI. CDR3 sequence (DNA): TGTGCCAGCAGTTCCTGGACTAGCGGGAAAAGTTACGAGCAGTACTTC. Its protein product is CASSSWTSGKSYEQYF.

This clonotype came up a few times. The rearrangement uses TRBV29-1 and TRBJ2-7; weak D call: TRBD2 (6 bases). In germline, CDR1 is SQVTM, CDR2 ANQGSEA. V was pared by 4 bases and J by 0 bases, with 10 bases between. This CDR3 is 13 amino acids long. The CDR3 DNA reads TGCAGCGTTGGTGGTAGCGGCTCCTACGAGCAGTACTTC. It yields the protein CSVGGSGSYEQYF.

The gene calls are TRBV27 and TRBJ2-3; a weak D match, TRBD2 (5 bases). The CDR3 consists of 14 residues. Germline assignment: CDR1 MNHEY and CDR2 SMNVEV (reference sequence). Trimming took 7 bases from V and 6 from J, leaving 17 bases between them. CDR3 DNA: TGTGCCAGCAAAAGGCCTAGCACCGAGGATACGCAGTATTTT. Protein product: CASKRPSTEDTQYF.

This chain uses TRBV20-1 with TRBJ2-3; 11 bases are a match to TRBD2. Germline trimming cut 1 base from V and 6 bases from J; bases unmatched to any gene: 6. Germline V gene data show CDR1 as DFQATT and CDR2 as SNEGSKA (reference sequence). This CDR3 is 15 amino acids long. The CDR3 here is CSARATSGNLDTQYF. CDR3 in DNA: TGCAGTGCTAGAGCGACTAGCGGGAATCTGGATACGCAGTATTTT.

This clonotype was observed a few times. The J gene is TRBJ2-4, the V gene TRBV5-6; 9 positions match TRBD2. Germline lookup yields CDR1 SGHDT and CDR2 YYEEEE. This CDR3 spans 17 amino acids. Losses at the gene ends were 1 base for V and 1 base for J; bases not matched to a gene: 6. The CDR3 nucleotides are TGTGCCAGCAGCTTGTGGGCTAGCGGGACGGCCAAAAACATTCAGTACTTC. The encoded protein is CASSLWASGTAKNIQYF.